This T cell receptor beta chain was recovered during a study of shared clonotypes between healthy human individuals. The V and J ends lost 5 bases and 7 bases respectively, with 15 bases between them. Germline CDR1 reads PRHDT; CDR2 reads FYEKMQ (reference sequence). CDR3 length equals 15 residues. The naive CD8 subset, CD45RO-negative cells positively selected for CCR7, excluded terminally differentiated effector memory CD45RA+ cells. Generated by immunoSEQ multiplex PCR, the TCRdb table keeps only in-frame clones and is missing some. The sample carries millions of clones, less than 95% recorded once.

The sequenced material came from naive CD8+ T cells sorted from blood. This chain joins TRBV13 and TRBJ1-6, with a tentative D call TRBD1 (6 bases). The TCR comes from a man aged 18 to 29 in good health. CDR3 protein: CASSEQGLFNSPLHF. CDR3 bases: TGTGCCAGCAGCGAACAGGGTCTCTTCAATTCACCCCTCCACTTT.